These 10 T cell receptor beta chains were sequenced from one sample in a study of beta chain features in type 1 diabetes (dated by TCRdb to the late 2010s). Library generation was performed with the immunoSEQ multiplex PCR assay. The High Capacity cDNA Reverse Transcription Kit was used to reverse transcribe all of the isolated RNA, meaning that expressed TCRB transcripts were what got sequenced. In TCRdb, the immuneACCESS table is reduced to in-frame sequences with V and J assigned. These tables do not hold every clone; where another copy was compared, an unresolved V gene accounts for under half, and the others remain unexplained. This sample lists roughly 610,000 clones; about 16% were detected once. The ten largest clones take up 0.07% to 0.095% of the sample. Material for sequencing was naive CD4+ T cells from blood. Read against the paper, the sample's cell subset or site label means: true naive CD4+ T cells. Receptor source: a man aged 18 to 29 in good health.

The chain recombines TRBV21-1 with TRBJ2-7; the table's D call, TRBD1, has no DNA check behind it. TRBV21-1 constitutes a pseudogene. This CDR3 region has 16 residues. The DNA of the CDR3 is TGTGCCAGCAGCAAAGCGTGGGACAGGGGGGACCACGAGCAGTACTTC. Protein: CASSKAWDRGDHEQYF.

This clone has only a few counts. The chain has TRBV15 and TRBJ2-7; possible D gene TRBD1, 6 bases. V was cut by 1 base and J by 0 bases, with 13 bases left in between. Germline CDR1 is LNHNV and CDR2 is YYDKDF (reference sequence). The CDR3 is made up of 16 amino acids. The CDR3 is CATSRGEGGISYEQYF. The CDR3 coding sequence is TGTGCCACCAGCAGAGGGGAAGGGGGTATCTCCTACGAGCAGTACTTC.

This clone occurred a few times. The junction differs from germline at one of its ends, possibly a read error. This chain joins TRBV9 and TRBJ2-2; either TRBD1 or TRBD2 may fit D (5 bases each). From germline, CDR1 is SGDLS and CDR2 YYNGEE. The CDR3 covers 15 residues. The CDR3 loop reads CASRVGTVNTGELFF. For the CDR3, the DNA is TGTGCCAGCAGGGTAGGGACGGTGAACACCGGGGAGCTGTTTTTT.

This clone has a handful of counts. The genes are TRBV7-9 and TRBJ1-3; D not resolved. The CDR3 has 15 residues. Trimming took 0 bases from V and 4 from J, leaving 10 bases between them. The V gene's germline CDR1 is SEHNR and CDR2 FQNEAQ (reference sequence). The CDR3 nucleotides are TGTGCCAGCAGCTTAGCAGTTACCTCCGGAAACACCATATATTTT. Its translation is CASSLAVTSGNTIYF.

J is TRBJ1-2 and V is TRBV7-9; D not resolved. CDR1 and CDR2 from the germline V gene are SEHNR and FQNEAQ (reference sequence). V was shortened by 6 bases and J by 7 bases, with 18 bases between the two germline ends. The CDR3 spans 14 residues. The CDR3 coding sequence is TGTGCCAGCAGTTACGCAGGCGGGGATCCTGGCTACACCTTC. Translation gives CASSYAGGDPGYTF.

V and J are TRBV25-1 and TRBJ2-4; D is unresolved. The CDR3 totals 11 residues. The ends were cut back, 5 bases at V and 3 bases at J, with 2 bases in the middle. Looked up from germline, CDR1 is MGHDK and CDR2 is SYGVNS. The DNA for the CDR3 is TGTGCCAGCAGTCACAAAAACATTCAGTACTTC. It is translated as CASSHKNIQYF.

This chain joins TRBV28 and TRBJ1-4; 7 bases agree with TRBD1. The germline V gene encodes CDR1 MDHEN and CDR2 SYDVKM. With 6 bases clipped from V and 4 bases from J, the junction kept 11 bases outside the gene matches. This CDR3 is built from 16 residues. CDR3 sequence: CASSLNRGRGNEKLFF. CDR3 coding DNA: TGTGCCAGCAGCCTAAACAGGGGAAGGGGTAATGAAAAACTGTTTTTT.

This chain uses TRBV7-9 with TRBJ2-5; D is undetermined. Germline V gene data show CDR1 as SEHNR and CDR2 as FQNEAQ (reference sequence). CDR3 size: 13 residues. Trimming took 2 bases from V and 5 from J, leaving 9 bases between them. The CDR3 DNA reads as TGTGCCAGCAGCTTACAGGCAAGGGAGACCCAGTACTTC. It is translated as CASSLQARETQYF.

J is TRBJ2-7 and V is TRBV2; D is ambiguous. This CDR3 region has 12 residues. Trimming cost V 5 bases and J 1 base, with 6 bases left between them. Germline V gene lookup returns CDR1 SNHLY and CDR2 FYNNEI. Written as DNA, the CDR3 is TGTGCCAGCAGTTCAGTTTCCTACGAGCAGTACTTC. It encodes CASSSVSYEQYF.

The CDR3 DNA is TGTGCCAGCAGCTTCAGGCCGGGGCCCCCGTACGAGACCCAGTACTTC. Translating it yields CASSFRPGPPYETQYF. The V call is TRBV7-2, the J call TRBJ2-5, with D possibly being TRBD1 or TRBD2 (5 bases each). From germline, CDR1 is SGHTA and CDR2 FQGNSA. Trimming cost V 3 bases and J 5 bases, with 19 bases left between them. The CDR3 consists of 16 residues.